Listed here are 2 T cell receptor beta chains from one sample, sequenced in a study of blood T cell repertoires in COVID-19. The protocol was immunoSEQ multiplex PCR, while the TCRdb copy is restricted to in-frame clones and leaves out a portion. This table has 130,000 or so clones, about 86% appearing once. Sequenced material: peripheral blood. Receptor source: a woman in her fifties or sixties with active or convalescent COVID-19.

This clone has just one count. The rearrangement uses TRBV4-2 and TRBJ1-1; D remains ambiguous. Trimming took 1 base from V and 3 from J, leaving 9 bases between them. The CDR3 has 14 amino acids. The V gene's germline CDR1 is LGHNA and CDR2 YNFKEQ. In nucleotides, the CDR3 is TGTGCCAGCAGCCAAGCCGGTGCGGACACTGAAGCTTTCTTT. Amino acids: CASSQAGADTEAFF.

This clone came up once. The chain is built from TRBV7-2 and TRBJ2-5, with D possibly TRBD2 on 5 matching bases. Trimming took off 1 base at V and 4 bases at J, with 10 bases between the two ends. Looked up from germline, CDR1 is SGHTA and CDR2 is FQGNSA. The CDR3 consists of 14 residues. The CDR3 sequence: CASSLGLSGETQYF. As DNA, the CDR3 is TGTGCCAGCAGCTTAGGTTTAAGCGGAGAGACCCAGTACTTC.